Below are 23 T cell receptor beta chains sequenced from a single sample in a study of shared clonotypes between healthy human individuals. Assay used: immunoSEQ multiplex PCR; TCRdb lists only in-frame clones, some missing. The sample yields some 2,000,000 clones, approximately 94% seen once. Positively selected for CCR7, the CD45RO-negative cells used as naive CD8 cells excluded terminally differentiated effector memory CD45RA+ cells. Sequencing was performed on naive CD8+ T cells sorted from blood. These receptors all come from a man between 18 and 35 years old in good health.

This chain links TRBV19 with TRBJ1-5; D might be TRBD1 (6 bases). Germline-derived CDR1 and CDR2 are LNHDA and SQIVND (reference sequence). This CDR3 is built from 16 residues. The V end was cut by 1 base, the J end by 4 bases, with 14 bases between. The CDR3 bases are TGTGCCAGTAGTATAGTTAGACAGGATGGAAATCAGCCCCAGCATTTT. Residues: CASSIVRQDGNQPQHF.

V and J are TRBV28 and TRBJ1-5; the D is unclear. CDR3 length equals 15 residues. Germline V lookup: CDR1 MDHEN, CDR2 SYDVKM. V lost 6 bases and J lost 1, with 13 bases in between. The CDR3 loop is CASRAAILSNQPQHF. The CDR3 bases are TGTGCCAGCAGGGCCGCGATCCTAAGCAATCAGCCCCAGCATTTT. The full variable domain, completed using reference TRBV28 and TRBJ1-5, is DVKVTQSSRYLVKRTGEKVFLECVQDMDHENMFWYRQDPGLGLRLIYFSYDVKMKEKGDIPEGYSVSREKKERFSLILESASTNQTSMYLCASRAAILSNQPQHFGDGTRLSIL.

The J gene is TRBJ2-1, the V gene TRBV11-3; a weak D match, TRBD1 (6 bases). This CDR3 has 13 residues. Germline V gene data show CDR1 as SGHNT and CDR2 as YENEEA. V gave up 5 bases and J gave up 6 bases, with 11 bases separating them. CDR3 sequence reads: CASSETGLNEQFF. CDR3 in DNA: TGTGCCAGCAGCGAGACAGGACTCAATGAGCAGTTCTTC. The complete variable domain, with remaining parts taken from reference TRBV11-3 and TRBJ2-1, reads EAGVVQSPRYKIIEKKQPVAFWCNPISGHNTLYWYLQNLGQGPELLIRYENEEAVDDSQLPKDRFSAERLKGVDSTLKIQPAELGDSAVYLCASSETGLNEQFFGPGTRLTVL.

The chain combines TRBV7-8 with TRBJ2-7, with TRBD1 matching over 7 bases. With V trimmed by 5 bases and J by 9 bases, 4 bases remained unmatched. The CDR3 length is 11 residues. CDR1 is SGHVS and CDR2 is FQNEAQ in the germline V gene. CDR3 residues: CASSAQGTQYF. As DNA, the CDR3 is TGTGCCAGCAGCGCACAGGGGACGCAGTACTTC.

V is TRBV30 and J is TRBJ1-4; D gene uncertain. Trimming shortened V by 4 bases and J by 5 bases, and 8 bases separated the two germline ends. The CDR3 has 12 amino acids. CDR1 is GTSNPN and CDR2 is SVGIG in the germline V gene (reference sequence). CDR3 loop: CAWNGGNEKLFF. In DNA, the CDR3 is TGTGCCTGGAATGGAGGGAATGAAAAACTGTTTTTT.

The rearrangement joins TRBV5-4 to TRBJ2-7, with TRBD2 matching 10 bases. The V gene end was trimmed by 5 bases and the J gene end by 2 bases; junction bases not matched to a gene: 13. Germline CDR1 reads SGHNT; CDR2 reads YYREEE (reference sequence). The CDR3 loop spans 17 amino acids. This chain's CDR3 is CASRAPGLAPRPYEQYF. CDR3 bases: TGTGCCAGCAGGGCTCCGGGACTAGCGCCTCGACCCTACGAGCAGTACTTC.

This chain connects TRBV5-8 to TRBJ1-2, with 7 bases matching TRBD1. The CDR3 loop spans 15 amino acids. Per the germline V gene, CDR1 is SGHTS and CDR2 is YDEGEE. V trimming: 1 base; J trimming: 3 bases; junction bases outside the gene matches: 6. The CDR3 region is CASSLPGQADYGYTF. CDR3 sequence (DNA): TGTGCCAGCAGCTTGCCCGGACAGGCCGACTATGGCTACACCTTC.

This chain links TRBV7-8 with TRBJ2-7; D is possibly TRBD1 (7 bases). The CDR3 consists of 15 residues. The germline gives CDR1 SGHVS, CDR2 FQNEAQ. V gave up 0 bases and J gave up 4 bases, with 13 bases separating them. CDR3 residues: CASSLAGGTVYEQYF. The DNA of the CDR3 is TGTGCCAGCAGCTTAGCAGGGGGGACAGTTTACGAGCAGTACTTC.

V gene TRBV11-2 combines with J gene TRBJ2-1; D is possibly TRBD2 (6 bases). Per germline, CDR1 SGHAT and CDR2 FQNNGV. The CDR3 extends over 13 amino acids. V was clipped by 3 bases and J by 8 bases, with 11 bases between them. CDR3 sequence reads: CASSFESGDEQFF. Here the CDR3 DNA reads TGTGCCAGCAGCTTCGAATCGGGAGATGAGCAGTTCTTC.

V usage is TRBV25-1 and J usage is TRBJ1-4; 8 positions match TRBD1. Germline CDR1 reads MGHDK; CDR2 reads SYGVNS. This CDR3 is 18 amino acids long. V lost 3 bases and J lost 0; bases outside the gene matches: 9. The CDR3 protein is CASSEWNRGYPTNEKLFF. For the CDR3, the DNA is TGTGCCAGCAGTGAGTGGAACAGGGGGTATCCAACTAATGAAAAACTGTTTTTT.

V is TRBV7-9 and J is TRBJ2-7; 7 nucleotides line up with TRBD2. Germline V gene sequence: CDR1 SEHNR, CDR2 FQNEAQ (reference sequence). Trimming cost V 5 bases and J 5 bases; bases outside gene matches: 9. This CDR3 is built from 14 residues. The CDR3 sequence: CASSGGGRINEQYF. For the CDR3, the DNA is TGTGCCAGCAGCGGGGGAGGGAGAATCAACGAGCAGTACTTC.

The CDR3 bases are TGCGCCAGCAGCCAAGTTGGTGCCCACAATGAGCAGTTCTTC. Its translation is CASSQVGAHNEQFF. The V and J genes are TRBV4-1 and TRBJ2-1; D remains unclear. The CDR3 is 14 amino acids. Trimming took 1 base from V and 5 from J, leaving 9 bases between them. The germline gives CDR1 MGHRA, CDR2 YSYEKL.

CDR3 DNA: TGTGCCAGCAGCTATGGACAGGGACGAGATACGCAGTATTTT. Translated: CASSYGQGRDTQYF. The chain is built from TRBV7-6 and TRBJ2-3; the match to TRBD1 covers 8 bases. The germline V gene has CDR1 SGHVS and CDR2 FNYEAQ. With 4 bases clipped from V and 5 bases from J, the junction kept 5 bases outside the gene matches. The CDR3 covers 14 residues.

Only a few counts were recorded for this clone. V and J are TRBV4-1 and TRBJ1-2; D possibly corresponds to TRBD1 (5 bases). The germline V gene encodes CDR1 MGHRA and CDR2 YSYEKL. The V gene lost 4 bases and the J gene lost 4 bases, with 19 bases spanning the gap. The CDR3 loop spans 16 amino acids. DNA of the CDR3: TGCGCCAGCAGCCGTTTCCAGGGAGGAGCACTCTATGGCTACACCTTC. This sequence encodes CASSRFQGGALYGYTF.

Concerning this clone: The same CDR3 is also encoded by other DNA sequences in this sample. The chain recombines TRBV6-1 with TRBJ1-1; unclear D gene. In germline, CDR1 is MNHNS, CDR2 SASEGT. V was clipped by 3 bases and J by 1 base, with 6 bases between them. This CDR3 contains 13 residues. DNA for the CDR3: TGTGCCAGCAGTGAGTGGTGGAACACTGAAGCTTTCTTT. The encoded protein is CASSEWWNTEAFF.

CDR3 bases: TGTGCCAGCAGTAAGGGGGCAGATACGCAGTATTTT. Amino acid sequence: CASSKGADTQYF. The chain combines TRBV7-9 with TRBJ2-3; tentatively, D is TRBD1 (6 bases). Germline CDR1 SEHNR, CDR2 FQNEAQ (reference sequence). This CDR3 contains 12 residues. V was shortened by 6 bases and J by 4 bases, with 8 bases between the two germline ends.

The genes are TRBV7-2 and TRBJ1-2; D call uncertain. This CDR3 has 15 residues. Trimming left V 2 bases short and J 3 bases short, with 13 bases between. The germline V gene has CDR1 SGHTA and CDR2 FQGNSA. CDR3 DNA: TGTGCCAGCAGCTTAACCGGGCCTATGGACTATGGCTACACCTTC. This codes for CASSLTGPMDYGYTF.

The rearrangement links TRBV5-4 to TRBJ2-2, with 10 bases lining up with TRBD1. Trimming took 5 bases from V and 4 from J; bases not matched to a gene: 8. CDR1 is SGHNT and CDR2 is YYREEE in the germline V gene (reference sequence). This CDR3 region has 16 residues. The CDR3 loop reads CASSPGTGVGTGELFF. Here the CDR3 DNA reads TGTGCCAGCAGTCCCGGGACAGGGGTAGGCACCGGGGAGCTGTTTTTT.

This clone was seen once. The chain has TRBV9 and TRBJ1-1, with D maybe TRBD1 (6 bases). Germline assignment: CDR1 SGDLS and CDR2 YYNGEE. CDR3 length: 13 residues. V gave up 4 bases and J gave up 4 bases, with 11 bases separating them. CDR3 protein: CASSLTGSTEAFF. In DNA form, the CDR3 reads TGTGCCAGCAGCTTAACAGGGTCCACTGAAGCTTTCTTT.

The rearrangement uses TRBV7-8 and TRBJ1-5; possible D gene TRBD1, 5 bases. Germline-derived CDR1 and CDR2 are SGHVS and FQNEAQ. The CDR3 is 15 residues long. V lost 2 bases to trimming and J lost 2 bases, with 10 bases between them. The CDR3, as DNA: TGTGCCAGCAGCTTACAGGGTGCGGGCAATCAGCCCCAGCATTTT. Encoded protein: CASSLQGAGNQPQHF.

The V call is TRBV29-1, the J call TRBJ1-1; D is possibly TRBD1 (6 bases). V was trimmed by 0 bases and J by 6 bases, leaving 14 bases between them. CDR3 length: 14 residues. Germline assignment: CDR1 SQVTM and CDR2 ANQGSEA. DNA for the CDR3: TGCAGCGTTGAAGACCCCAACGAGGGGGCTGAAGCTTTCTTT. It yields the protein CSVEDPNEGAEAFF.

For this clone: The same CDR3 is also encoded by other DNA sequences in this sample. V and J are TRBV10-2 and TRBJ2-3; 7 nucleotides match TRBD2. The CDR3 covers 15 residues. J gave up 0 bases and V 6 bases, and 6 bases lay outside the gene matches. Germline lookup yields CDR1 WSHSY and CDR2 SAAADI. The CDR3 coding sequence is TGCGCCAGCAGCGACGGAGCGGGGAGCACAGATACGCAGTATTTT. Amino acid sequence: CASSDGAGSTDTQYF.

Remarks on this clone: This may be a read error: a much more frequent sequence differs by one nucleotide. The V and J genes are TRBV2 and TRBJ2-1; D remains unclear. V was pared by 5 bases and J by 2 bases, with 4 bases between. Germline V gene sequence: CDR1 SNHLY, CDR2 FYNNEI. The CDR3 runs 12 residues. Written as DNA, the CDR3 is TGTGCCAGCAGTCCCCCCTACAATGAGCAGTTCTTC. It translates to CASSPPYNEQFF.